These 32 T cell receptor beta chains were sequenced from one sample in a study of a mutant IDH1 vaccine in newly diagnosed glioma. Time point specified: week 5, during vaccination. Doses of 300 ug of mutant IDH1 20-mer peptide were given with topical imiquimod. Sequencing used immunoSEQ multiplex PCR; TCRdb keeps in-frame clones, though not all of them. The sample includes fewer than 30,000 clones, 75% to 80% of them seen just once. These TCRs are of unknown antigen specificity. Source: PBMCs, taken from a glioma patient whose treatment included an IDH1 peptide vaccine. These receptor sequences come from a man aged 35 to 55 with glioma.

This chain joins TRBV19 and TRBJ2-3; the D gene could be TRBD1 or TRBD2 (5 bases each). The CDR3 contains 15 residues. Germline V gene sequence: CDR1 LNHDA, CDR2 SQIVND (reference sequence). Trimming shortened V by 5 bases and J by 6 bases, and 18 bases separated the two germline ends. The CDR3 loop reads CASSGRDGLWDTQYF. The DNA of the CDR3 is TGTGCCAGTAGTGGACGGGACGGTCTATGGGATACGCAGTATTTT.

In DNA form, the CDR3 reads TGTGCCAGCAGTGATCCGATACAGGGCAATGAGCAGTTCTTC. Translation: CASSDPIQGNEQFF. This chain joins TRBV6-4 and TRBJ2-1; possibly TRBD1 for D (6 bases). This CDR3 comprises 14 residues. In germline, CDR1 is MRHNA, CDR2 SNTAGT. V was clipped by 3 bases and J by 6 bases, with 12 bases between them.

This clone showed up just a few times. The CDR3 here is CASSPSGTSGYNEQFF. The CDR3 coding sequence is TGTGCCAGCAGCCCCTCCGGGACTAGCGGTTACAATGAGCAGTTCTTC. The gene calls are TRBV6-4 and TRBJ2-1; 11 nucleotides line up with TRBD2. This CDR3 comprises 16 residues. Trimming took 6 bases from V and 4 from J; bases not matched to a gene: 8. Germline CDR1 and CDR2: MRHNA and SNTAGT.

As for this clone: One end of the junction does not line up with germline, which may come from a read error. The J gene is TRBJ2-2, the V gene TRBV9, with D possibly called TRBD1 or TRBD2 (5 bases each). This CDR3 has 14 residues. Germline lookup yields CDR1 SGDLS and CDR2 YYNGEE. CDR3 region: CASCVGADTGELFF. CDR3 sequence (DNA): TGTGCCAGCTGCGTCGGGGCGGACACCGGGGAGCTGTTTTTT.

V is TRBV6-5 and J is TRBJ2-3, with D unclear. This CDR3 has 14 residues. Germline loops: CDR1 MNHEY, CDR2 SVGAGI. Trimming took off 0 bases at V and 2 bases at J, with 6 bases between the two ends. The CDR3 loop reads CASSYSYSTDTQYF. CDR3 sequence (DNA): TGTGCCAGCAGTTACTCGTACTCCACAGATACGCAGTATTTT.

The chain carries TRBV5-6 and TRBJ1-5; 7 bases agree with TRBD1. CDR1 SGHDT and CDR2 YYEEEE come from the germline V gene. Losses at the gene ends were 4 bases for V and 3 bases for J; bases not matched to a gene: 7. This CDR3 spans 15 amino acids. CDR3 sequence: CASSLAGTANQPQHF. As DNA, the CDR3 is TGTGCCAGCAGCCTAGCCGGGACAGCCAATCAGCCCCAGCATTTT.

For this clone: Lacking the conserved final phenylalanine or tryptophan, this CDR3 likely reflects a read error. The gene calls are TRBV27 and TRBJ1-1, with D unclear. V gave up 2 bases and J gave up 2 bases, with 9 bases separating them. Germline CDR1 and CDR2: MNHEY and SMNVEV (reference sequence). The length of the CDR3 is 14 residues. The CDR3 DNA reads as TGTGCCAGCAGTTTACGTTCAGTAAACACTGAAGCTTTCCTT. It encodes CASSLRSVNTEAFL.

The chain links TRBV6-6 to TRBJ1-2; the D gene is possibly TRBD1 (6 bases). The CDR3 length is 14 residues. Germline loops: CDR1 MNHNY, CDR2 SVGAGI (reference sequence). Trimming stripped 6 bases from V and 3 bases from J, with 14 bases between. In DNA, the CDR3 is TGTGCCAGCAGCGGACAGAAGGAATACTATGGCTACACCTTC. Translating gives CASSGQKEYYGYTF.

This clone has just a few counts. The chain links TRBV10-1 to TRBJ2-1; 12 nucleotides match TRBD2. The V gene's germline CDR1 is WNHNN and CDR2 SYGVQD (reference sequence). Unmatched junction bases numbered 5, after V lost 10 bases and J lost 7 bases. The CDR3 consists of 13 residues. The CDR3 DNA reads as TGCGCCAACCTGACTAGCGGGAGTAATGAGCAGTTCTTC. Protein: CANLTSGSNEQFF.

This clone occurred a few times. The chain combines TRBV28 with TRBJ2-5; D not certain. The germline V and J ends were trimmed by 3 bases and 7 bases, with 12 bases remaining between them. The CDR3 loop spans 13 amino acids. The germline V gene encodes CDR1 MDHEN and CDR2 SYDVKM. The CDR3 here is CASSFWGIVTQYF. CDR3 nucleotide sequence: TGTGCCAGCAGTTTCTGGGGTATTGTGACCCAGTACTTC.

CDR3 bases: TGCGCCAGCAGCTTCAGAATACAGGGAAATGAGCAGTTCTTC. This gives the protein CASSFRIQGNEQFF. This chain joins TRBV4-1 and TRBJ2-1, with D tentatively TRBD1 (6 bases). This CDR3 is 14 amino acids long. The V gene lost 5 bases and the J gene lost 7 bases, with 15 bases spanning the gap. CDR1 MGHRA and CDR2 YSYEKL come from the germline V gene.

The rearrangement joins TRBV11-2 to TRBJ1-1; D is unclear. The CDR3 totals 14 residues. Between the trimmed V and J ends, which lost 3 bases and 0 bases, there was a span of 8 bases. Per the germline V gene, CDR1 is SGHAT and CDR2 is FQNNGV. CDR3 region: CASSFLRMNTEAFF. The CDR3 region has the DNA TGTGCCAGCAGCTTTCTGAGGATGAACACTGAAGCTTTCTTT.

This chain links TRBV9 with TRBJ2-3; TRBD2 agrees at 7 bases. With 0 bases clipped from V and 0 bases from J, the junction kept 1 base outside the gene matches. This CDR3 is 15 amino acids long. Germline loops: CDR1 SGDLS, CDR2 YYNGEE. CDR3 DNA sequence: TGTGCCAGCAGCGTAGTCGGGGGGAGCACAGATACGCAGTATTTT. Encoded protein: CASSVVGGSTDTQYF. Together with reference TRBV9 and TRBJ2-3, the CDR3 gives the full variable domain: DSGVTQTPKHLITATGQRVTLRCSPRSGDLSVYWYQQSLDQGLQFLIQYYNGEERAKGNILERFSAQQFPDLHSELNLSSLELGDSALYFCASSVVGGSTDTQYFGPGTRLTVL.

The chain recombines TRBV5-8 with TRBJ1-6; 8 nucleotides agree with TRBD1. V gave up 3 bases and J gave up 6 bases; unmatched junction bases: 5. The CDR3 length is 15 residues. Germline CDR1 reads SGHTS; CDR2 reads YDEGEE. CDR3 DNA sequence: TGTGCCAGCAGCTACGGACAGGGCGGTAATTCACCCCTCCACTTT. Protein sequence: CASSYGQGGNSPLHF.

V usage is TRBV21-1 and J usage is TRBJ1-6; the table's TRBD1 call for D was not verified on the DNA. TRBV21-1 is listed as a pseudogene. The CDR3 is made up of 15 amino acids. Written as DNA, the CDR3 is TGTGCCAGCAGGAAACAGGGGTCGGACAATTCACCCCTCCACTTT. The encoded protein is CASRKQGSDNSPLHF.

With respect to this clone: The sample holds other DNA sequences that translate to the same CDR3. The chain has TRBV11-2 and TRBJ1-2; the D gene is possibly TRBD1 (6 bases). The CDR3 has 14 residues. Trimming took 0 bases from V and 7 from J, leaving 12 bases between them. The germline CDR1 and CDR2 sequences are SGHAT and FQNNGV. CDR3 residues: CASSLEVLGAGYTF. The CDR3 DNA is TGTGCCAGCAGCTTAGAGGTTCTGGGGGCTGGCTACACCTTC.

This clone showed up just once. The rearrangement links TRBV6-1 to TRBJ2-7; D gene uncertain. Germline loops: CDR1 MNHNS, CDR2 SASEGT. The V gene lost 0 bases and the J gene lost 1 base, with 10 bases spanning the gap. CDR3 size: 15 residues. The CDR3 loop reads CASSEAGPKSYEQYV. In DNA form, the CDR3 reads TGTGCCAGCAGTGAAGCTGGACCCAAATCCTACGAGCAGTACGTC.

This clone occurred once. This rearrangement joins TRBV27 to TRBJ1-2; D gene uncertain. CDR1 is MNHEY, CDR2 SMNVEV, per germline (reference sequence). The CDR3 covers 13 residues. Deletions cut 3 bases from V and 7 bases from J, with 12 bases between. DNA for the CDR3: TGTGCCAGCAGTTTCCGAGATAGGAGTGGCTACACCTTC. It encodes CASSFRDRSGYTF.

This clone is a singleton in its sample. The J gene is TRBJ2-7, the V gene TRBV4-2; 7 nucleotides agree with TRBD2. The CDR3 extends over 16 amino acids. Trimming at V came to 1 base and at J to 4 bases, leaving 10 bases not matched to a gene. Germline V lookup: CDR1 LGHNA, CDR2 YNFKEQ. The CDR3 spells CASSQGSGRERYEQYF. CDR3 nucleotides: TGTGCCAGCAGCCAAGGTAGTGGGCGGGAGAGGTACGAGCAGTACTTC.

The V gene is TRBV5-1, the J gene TRBJ2-5; the match to TRBD2 covers 12 bases. The end of the DNA aligns better with TRBJ2-7, so the J call may be wrong. The CDR3 is 16 residues long. Germline lookup yields CDR1 SGHRS and CDR2 YFSETQ. The CDR3: CASSTRLAGEGYEQYF. The DNA of the CDR3 is TGCGCCAGCAGCACACGACTAGCGGGAGAGGGCTACGAGCAGTACTTC.

This clone was seen just once. This sequence joins TRBV7-2 and TRBJ2-1; D may be TRBD1 (7 bases). V gave up 6 bases and J gave up 2 bases, with 11 bases separating them. The CDR3 spans 14 residues. CDR1 is SGHTA, CDR2 FQGNSA, per germline. CDR3 amino acids: CASRPGGPYNEQFF. The CDR3 DNA sequence: TGTGCCAGCAGACCAGGGGGGCCCTACAATGAGCAGTTCTTC.

This rearrangement joins TRBV11-2 to TRBJ1-5; 8 bases line up with TRBD1. This CDR3 has 15 residues. CDR1 is SGHAT and CDR2 is FQNNGV in the germline V gene. The ends lost 1 base at V and 8 bases at J; junction bases unmatched: 7. This CDR3 is CASSLGPQGGKPQHF. In nucleotides, the CDR3 is TGTGCCAGCAGCTTAGGGCCACAGGGGGGTAAGCCCCAGCATTTT.

This rearrangement joins TRBV7-2 to TRBJ1-2; no reliable D call. V shed 2 bases and J shed 5 bases, with 12 bases lying between them. This CDR3 comprises 14 residues. Looked up from germline, CDR1 is SGHTA and CDR2 is FQGNSA. CDR3 residues: CASSLRAVNYGYTF. Here the CDR3 DNA reads TGTGCCAGCAGCTTACGGGCGGTTAATTATGGCTACACCTTC.

The V call is TRBV14, the J call TRBJ1-1; D call uncertain. Germline V gene data show CDR1 as SGHDN and CDR2 as FVKESK. V lost 4 bases to trimming and J lost 1 base, with 22 bases between them. The CDR3 is 18 amino acids. This chain's CDR3 is CASSPFLLIGSENTEAFF. The CDR3 DNA sequence: TGTGCCAGCAGCCCTTTCCTCCTTATTGGGTCAGAGAACACTGAAGCTTTCTTT.

This chain uses TRBV5-1 with TRBJ1-4; a weak D match, TRBD1 (5 bases). The CDR3 consists of 14 residues. Trimming took off 3 bases at V and 5 bases at J, with 11 bases between the two ends. Germline lookup yields CDR1 SGHRS and CDR2 YFSETQ. CDR3 in amino acids: CASSSGAGNEKLFF. DNA for the CDR3: TGCGCCAGCAGCTCCGGGGCTGGAAATGAAAAACTGTTTTTT.

The rearrangement joins TRBV19 to TRBJ1-5; a possible D gene is TRBD1 (6 bases). The germline CDR1 and CDR2 sequences are LNHDA and SQIVND (reference sequence). The CDR3 is 16 amino acids. V gave up 4 bases and J gave up 1 base, with 14 bases separating them. CDR3 bases: TGTGCCAGTAGTAGGGGGGGGCGGATAAGCAATCAGCCCCAGCATTTT. Amino acids: CASSRGGRISNQPQHF.

The J gene is TRBJ2-7, the V gene TRBV15; perhaps TRBD1 as D (6 bases). CDR3 size: 11 residues. Trimming took off 11 bases at V and 5 bases at J, with 13 bases between the two ends. Germline V gives CDR1 LNHNV, CDR2 YYDKDF (reference sequence). The CDR3 DNA reads as TGTGCCCGTCCCAGGGGCCACGAGCAGTACGTC. This encodes CARPRGHEQYV.

V gene TRBV6-4 combines with J gene TRBJ1-1, with 7 nucleotides matching TRBD1. Looked up from germline, CDR1 is MRHNA and CDR2 is SNTAGT. The CDR3 has 13 amino acids. V was clipped by 2 bases and J by 7 bases; unmatched bases: 4. This CDR3 reads CASSDQTGFEAFF. The CDR3 region has the DNA TGTGCCAGCAGTGACCAGACAGGGTTTGAAGCTTTCTTT.

The chain combines TRBV5-5 with TRBJ1-2; D ambiguous. CDR3 length equals 12 residues. Germline CDR1 is SGHKS and CDR2 is YYEKEE (reference sequence). Trimming removed 0 bases at V and 8 bases at J, with 8 bases between. The CDR3 spells CASSLGQKGYTF. In nucleotides, the CDR3 is TGTGCCAGCAGCTTGGGCCAAAAGGGCTACACCTTC.

In the case of this clone: One junction end disagrees with the germline gene, perhaps due to a read error. The genes are TRBV13 and TRBJ1-1; the match to TRBD1 covers 7 bases. CDR1 and CDR2 from the germline V gene are PRHDT and FYEKMQ (reference sequence). This CDR3 comprises 14 residues. The CDR3 reads CAGSIQGLKTEAFF. The CDR3 DNA is TGTGCCGGTTCTATACAGGGGTTGAAGACTGAAGCTTTCTTT.

This clone came up once. The rearrangement joins TRBV6-5 to TRBJ2-3; D may be TRBD2 (6 bases). Germline CDR1 MNHEY, CDR2 SVGAGI. This CDR3 contains 15 residues. V was cut by 0 bases and J by 2 bases, with 9 bases left in between. CDR3 amino acids: CASSYSRELTDTQYF. Here the CDR3 DNA reads TGTGCCAGCAGTTACTCCCGGGAGCTCACAGATACGCAGTATTTT.

This chain uses TRBV7-9 with TRBJ2-1; TRBD2 matches at 11 bases. The CDR3 is 14 residues long. The V and J ends lost 1 base and 9 bases, in that order; junction bases with no gene match: 2. Germline CDR1 and CDR2: SEHNR and FQNEAQ (reference sequence). Written as DNA, the CDR3 is TGTGCCAGCAGCTTAGTTACTAGCGGGGGTGAGCAGTTCTTC. This gives the protein CASSLVTSGGEQFF.